This TCR beta chain was captured by sequencing in a study of cytomegalovirus exposure and HLA in healthy donors. Study-level results: A later analysis reportedly found that, within productive TCRs, an Asian-associated ancestry cluster had fewer N-insertions than the mean observed across the approximately 600 donors. In a later analysis, a missense DCLRE1C variant was linked to TCR beta V- and J-gene trimming.

Primers included in the PCR were 60 Vbeta and 13 Jbeta primers. Method: immunoSEQ multiplex PCR; TCRdb's copy keeps in-frame clones and lacks some. The sample shows about 130,000 clones, around 71% of them seen only once. This clone was recorded a few times. The antigen is undetermined. Sequenced material: PBMCs. This TCR was sampled from a woman in her sixties or seventies in good health and CMV-seropositive.

DNA of the CDR3: TGTGCCAGCAGCGCCAGCGACAGGCCGAACACTGAAGCTTTCTTT. It codes for CASSASDRPNTEAFF. This rearrangement joins TRBV9 to TRBJ1-1; D is possibly TRBD1 (6 bases). Trimming removed 3 bases at V and 1 base at J, with 13 bases between. The CDR3 sequence is 15 residues long. Germline V gives CDR1 SGDLS, CDR2 YYNGEE.